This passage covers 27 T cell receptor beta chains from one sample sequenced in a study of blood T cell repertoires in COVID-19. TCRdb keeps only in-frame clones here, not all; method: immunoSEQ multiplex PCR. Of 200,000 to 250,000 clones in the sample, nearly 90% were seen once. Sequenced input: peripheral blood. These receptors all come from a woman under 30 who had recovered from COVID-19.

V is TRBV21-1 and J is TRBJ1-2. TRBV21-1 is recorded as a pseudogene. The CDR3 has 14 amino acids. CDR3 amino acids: CASTSQEDFYGYTF. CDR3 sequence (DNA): TGTGCCAGCACCTCCCAGGAGGACTTCTATGGCTACACCTTC.

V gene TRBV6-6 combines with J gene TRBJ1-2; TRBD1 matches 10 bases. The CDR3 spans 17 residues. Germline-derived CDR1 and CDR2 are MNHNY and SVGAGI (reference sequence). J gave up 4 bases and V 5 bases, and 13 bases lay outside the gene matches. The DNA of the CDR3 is TGTGCCAGCAGTCCGCGGACAGGGGGAAGTTTGGGCTATGGCTACACCTTC. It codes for CASSPRTGGSLGYGYTF.

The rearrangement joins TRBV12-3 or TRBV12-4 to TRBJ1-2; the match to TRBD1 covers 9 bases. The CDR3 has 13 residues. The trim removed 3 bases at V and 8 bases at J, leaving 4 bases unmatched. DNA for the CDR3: TGTGCCAGCAGTTTGGGACAGGGAGGAGGCTACACCTTC. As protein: CASSLGQGGGYTF.

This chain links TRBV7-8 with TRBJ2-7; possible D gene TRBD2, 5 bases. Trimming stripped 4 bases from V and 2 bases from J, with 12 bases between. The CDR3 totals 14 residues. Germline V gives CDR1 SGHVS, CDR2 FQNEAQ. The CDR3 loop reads CASSWGANTYEQYF. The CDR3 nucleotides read TGTGCCAGCAGCTGGGGAGCGAATACCTACGAGCAGTACTTC.

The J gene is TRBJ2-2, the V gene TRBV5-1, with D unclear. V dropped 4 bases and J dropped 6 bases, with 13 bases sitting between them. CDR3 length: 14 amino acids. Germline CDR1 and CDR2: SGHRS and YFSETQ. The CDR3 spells CASSTITGAGELFF. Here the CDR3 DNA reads TGCGCCAGCAGCACCATCACTGGAGCCGGGGAGCTGTTTTTT. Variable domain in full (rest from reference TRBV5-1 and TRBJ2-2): KAGVTQTPRYLIKTRGQQVTLSCSPISGHRSVSWYQQTPGQGLQFLFEYFSETQRNKGNFPGRFSGRQFSNSRSEMNVSTLELGDSALYLCASSTITGAGELFFGEGSRLTVL.

The CDR3 DNA follows: TGTGCCAGCTCCGAGGGAGGAAACTATGGCTACACCTTC. It translates to CASSEGGNYGYTF. The chain links TRBV18 to TRBJ1-2; D is unresolved. CDR1 and CDR2 (germline): KGHSH, LQKENI. The CDR3 consists of 13 residues. The V end was cut by 6 bases, the J end by 2 bases, with 10 bases between. The full variable domain, completed using reference TRBV18 and TRBJ1-2, is NAGVMQNPRHLVRRRGQEARLRCSPMKGHSHVYWYRQLPEEGLKFMVYLQKENIIDESGMPKERFSAEFPKEGPSILRIQQVVRGDSAAYFCASSEGGNYGYTFGSGTRLTVV.

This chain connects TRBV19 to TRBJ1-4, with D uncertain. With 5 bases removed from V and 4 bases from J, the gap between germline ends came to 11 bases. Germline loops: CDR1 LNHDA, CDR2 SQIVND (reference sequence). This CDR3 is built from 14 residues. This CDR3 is CASSPTAFNEKLFF. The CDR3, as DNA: TGTGCCAGTAGTCCTACAGCCTTTAATGAAAAACTGTTTTTT.

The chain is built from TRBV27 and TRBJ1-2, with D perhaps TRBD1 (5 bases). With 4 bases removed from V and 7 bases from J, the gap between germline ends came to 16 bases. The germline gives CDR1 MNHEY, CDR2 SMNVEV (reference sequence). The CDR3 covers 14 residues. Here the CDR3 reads CASSSPPGQGGYTF. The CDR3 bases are TGTGCCAGCAGTTCCCCCCCAGGGCAAGGTGGCTACACCTTC.

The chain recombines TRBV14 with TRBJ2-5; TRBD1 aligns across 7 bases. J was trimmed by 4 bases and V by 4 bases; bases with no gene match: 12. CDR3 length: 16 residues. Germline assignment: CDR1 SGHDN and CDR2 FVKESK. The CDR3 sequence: CASSPSGVRGPETQYF. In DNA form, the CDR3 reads TGTGCCAGCAGCCCCTCCGGTGTTAGGGGGCCAGAGACCCAGTACTTC.

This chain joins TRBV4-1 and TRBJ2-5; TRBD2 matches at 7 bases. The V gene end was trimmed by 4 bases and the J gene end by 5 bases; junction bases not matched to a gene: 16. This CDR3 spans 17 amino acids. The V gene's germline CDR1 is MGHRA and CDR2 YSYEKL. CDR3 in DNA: TGCGCCAGCAGCCTCCCTCGGGGGAGGGAGGGCCCCGAGACCCAGTACTTC. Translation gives CASSLPRGREGPETQYF.

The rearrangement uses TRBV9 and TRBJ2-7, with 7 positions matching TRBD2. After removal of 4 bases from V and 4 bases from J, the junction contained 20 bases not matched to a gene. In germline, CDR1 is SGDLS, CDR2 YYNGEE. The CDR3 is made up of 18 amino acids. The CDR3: CASSLGDLSGNGRYEQYF. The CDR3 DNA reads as TGTGCCAGCAGCCTTGGGGATTTGAGCGGGAATGGCAGGTACGAGCAGTACTTC.

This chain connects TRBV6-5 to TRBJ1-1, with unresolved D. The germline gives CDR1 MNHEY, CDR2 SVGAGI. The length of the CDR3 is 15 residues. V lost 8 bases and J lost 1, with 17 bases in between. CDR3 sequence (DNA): TGTGCCAGCCTAGAAGGGAGGGAGGAGAACACTGAAGCTTTCTTT. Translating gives CASLEGREENTEAFF.

The CDR3 DNA is TGCAGCGTAGGACAGGTCTTGAGCGGGGAGCTGTTTTTT. This sequence encodes CSVGQVLSGELFF. V is TRBV29-1 and J is TRBJ2-2; 7 bases map to TRBD1. The germline V gene encodes CDR1 SQVTM and CDR2 ANQGSEA. CDR3 length: 13 amino acids. Losses at the gene ends were 6 bases for V and 7 bases for J; bases not matched to a gene: 8.

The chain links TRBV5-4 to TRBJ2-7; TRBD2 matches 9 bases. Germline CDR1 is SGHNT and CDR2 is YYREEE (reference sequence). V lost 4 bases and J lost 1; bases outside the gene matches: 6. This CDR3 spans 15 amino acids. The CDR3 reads CASSRSGSTSYEQYF. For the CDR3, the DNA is TGTGCCAGCAGCCGTAGCGGGAGCACATCCTACGAGCAGTACTTC.

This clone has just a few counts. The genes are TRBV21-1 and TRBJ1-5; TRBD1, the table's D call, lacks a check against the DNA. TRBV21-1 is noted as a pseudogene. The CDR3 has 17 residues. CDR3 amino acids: CASSSGTGQQGNQPQHF. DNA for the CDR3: TGTGCCAGCAGCTCCGGGACGGGACAACAAGGCAATCAGCCCCAGCATTTT.

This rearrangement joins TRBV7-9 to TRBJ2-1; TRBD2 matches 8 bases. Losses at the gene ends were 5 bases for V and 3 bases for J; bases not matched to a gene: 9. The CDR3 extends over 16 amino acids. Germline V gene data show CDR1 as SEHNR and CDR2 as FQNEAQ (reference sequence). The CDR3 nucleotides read TGTGCCAGCAGCCCAACAACCGGGACTAGCTACAATGAGCAGTTCTTC. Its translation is CASSPTTGTSYNEQFF.

CDR3 loop: CASAGQANEKLFF. In nucleotides, the CDR3 is TGTGCCAGCGCCGGACAGGCTAATGAAAAACTGTTTTTT. The chain carries TRBV6-5 and TRBJ1-4; 7 bases fit TRBD1. The CDR3 covers 13 residues. Germline loops: CDR1 MNHEY, CDR2 SVGAGI. The junction had 3 bases not matched to a gene; V was cut back by 8 bases and J by 3 bases.

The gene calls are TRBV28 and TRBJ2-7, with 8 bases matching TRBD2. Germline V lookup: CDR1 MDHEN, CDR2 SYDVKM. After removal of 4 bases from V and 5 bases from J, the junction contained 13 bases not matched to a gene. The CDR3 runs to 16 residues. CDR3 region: CASSSSTSGGGNEQYF. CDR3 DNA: TGTGCCAGCAGTTCATCTACTAGCGGAGGGGGGAACGAGCAGTACTTC.

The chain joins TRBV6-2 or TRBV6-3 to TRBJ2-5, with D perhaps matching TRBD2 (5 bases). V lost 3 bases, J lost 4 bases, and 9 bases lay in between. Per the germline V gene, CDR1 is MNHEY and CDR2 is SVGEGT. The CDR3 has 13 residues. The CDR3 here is CASSYRLLETQYF. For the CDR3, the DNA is TGTGCCAGCAGTTATAGACTATTAGAGACCCAGTACTTC.

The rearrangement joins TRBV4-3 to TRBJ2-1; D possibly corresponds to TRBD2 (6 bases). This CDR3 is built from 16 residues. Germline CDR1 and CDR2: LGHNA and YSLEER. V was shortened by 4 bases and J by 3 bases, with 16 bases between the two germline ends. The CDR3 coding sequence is TGCGCCAGCAGCCCGAGGGCAAGCGGGTACTACAATGAGCAGTTCTTC. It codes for CASSPRASGYYNEQFF.

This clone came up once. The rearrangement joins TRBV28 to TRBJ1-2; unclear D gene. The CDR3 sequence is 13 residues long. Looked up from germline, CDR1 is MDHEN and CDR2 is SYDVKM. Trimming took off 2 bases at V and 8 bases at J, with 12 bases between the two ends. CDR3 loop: CASSLLEWRGYTF. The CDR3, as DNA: TGTGCCAGCAGTTTACTCGAGTGGAGAGGCTACACCTTC.

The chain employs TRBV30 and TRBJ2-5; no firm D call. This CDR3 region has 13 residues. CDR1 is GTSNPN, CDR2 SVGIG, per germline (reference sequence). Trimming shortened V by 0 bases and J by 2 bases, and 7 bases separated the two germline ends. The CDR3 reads CAWSVQFQETQYF. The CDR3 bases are TGTGCCTGGAGTGTACAGTTTCAAGAGACCCAGTACTTC.

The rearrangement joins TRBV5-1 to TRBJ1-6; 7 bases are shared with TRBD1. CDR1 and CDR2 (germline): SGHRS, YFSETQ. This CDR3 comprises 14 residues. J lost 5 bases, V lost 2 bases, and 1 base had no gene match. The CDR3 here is CASSFGTDNSPLHF. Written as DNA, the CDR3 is TGCGCCAGCAGCTTCGGGACAGATAATTCACCCCTCCACTTT.

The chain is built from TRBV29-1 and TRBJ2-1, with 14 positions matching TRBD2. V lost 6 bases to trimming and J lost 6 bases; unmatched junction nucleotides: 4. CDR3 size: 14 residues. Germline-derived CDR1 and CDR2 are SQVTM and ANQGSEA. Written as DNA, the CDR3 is TGCAGCGTCCCGGGACTAGCGGGAGTCAATGAGCAGTTCTTC. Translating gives CSVPGLAGVNEQFF.

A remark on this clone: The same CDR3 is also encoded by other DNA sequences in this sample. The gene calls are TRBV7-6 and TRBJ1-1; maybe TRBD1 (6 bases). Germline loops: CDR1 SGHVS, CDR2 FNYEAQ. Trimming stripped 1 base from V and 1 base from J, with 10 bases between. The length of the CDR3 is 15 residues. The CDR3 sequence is CASSLGGTPNTEAFF. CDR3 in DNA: TGTGCCAGCAGCTTAGGAGGGACACCGAACACTGAAGCTTTCTTT.

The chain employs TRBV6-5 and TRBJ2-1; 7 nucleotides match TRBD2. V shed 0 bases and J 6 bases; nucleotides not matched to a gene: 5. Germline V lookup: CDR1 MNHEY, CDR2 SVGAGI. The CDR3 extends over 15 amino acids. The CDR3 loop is CASSYSWEGFNEQFF. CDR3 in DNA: TGTGCCAGCAGTTACTCGTGGGAGGGGTTCAATGAGCAGTTCTTC.

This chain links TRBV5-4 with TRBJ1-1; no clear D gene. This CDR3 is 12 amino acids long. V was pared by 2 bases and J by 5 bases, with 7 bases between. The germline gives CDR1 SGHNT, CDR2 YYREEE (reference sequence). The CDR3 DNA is TGTGCCAGCAGCTTAGACTGGACTGAAGCTTTCTTT. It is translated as CASSLDWTEAFF. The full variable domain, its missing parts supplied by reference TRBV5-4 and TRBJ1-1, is ETGVTQSPTHLIKTRGQQVTLRCSSQSGHNTVSWYQQALGQGPQFIFQYYREEENGRGNFPPRFSGLQFPNYSSELNVNALELDDSALYLCASSLDWTEAFFGQGTRLTVV.